The sequence of this T cell receptor (beta chain) was determined in a study of CD8 T cells in Susac syndrome. The germline CDR1 and CDR2 sequences are SQVTM and ANQGSEA. The length of the CDR3 is 12 residues. Trimming removed 1 base from V and 4 bases from J, with 7 bases in between. RNA totalling roughly 0.5 to 1 ug underwent reverse transcription with random hexamers. The amplification used immunoSEQ multiplex PCR on TCR beta CDR3; it spanned 54 Vbeta and 13 Jbeta. TCRdb re-analysed the immunoSEQ multiplex PCR reads in MiXCR, keeping a single row per CDR3 protein. The table includes tens of thousands of distinct CDR3 sequences, around 90% detected once. TEMRA cells were FACS-enriched, with CD8+ and CD4+ T cells isolated negatively.

The sequencing sample was made of CD8+ T cells from PBMCs. This clonotype was sampled from a human donor with multiple sclerosis. The chain joins TRBV29-1 to TRBJ1-2; D remains unclear. CDR3 sequence reads: CSVEGQSYGYTF. The CDR3 DNA sequence: TGCAGCGTTGAAGGGCAGAGCTATGGCTACACCTTC.